The sequence of this T cell receptor (beta chain) was determined in a study of cytomegalovirus exposure and HLA in healthy donors. Study-level results: Rates of TCR association differed by HLA locus in a later analysis, with DRB1 highest and HLA-C lowest. Investigators reported more than 150 TCR beta chains as tied to cytomegalovirus. Through in vitro validation, a few CMV-associated chains were shown to be specific for CMV antigens. HLA alleles were associated with around 17,000 TCR beta sequences in a later analysis at 0.05 false discovery rate.

It was with 60 Vbeta and 13 Jbeta primers that the PCR ran. TCRdb's table, derived via immunoSEQ multiplex PCR, lists solely in-frame clones and lacks some. The sample includes 150,000 to 180,000 clones, around 75% seen only once; the top ten take approximately 8%. As to this clone: Its matching antigen is unknown.

This receptor was identified in a man aged 25 to 40 in good health and CMV-seropositive. The sample consisted of PBMCs.

The DNA for the CDR3 is TGTGCCAGCAGCTTAGGTGGCGGGACAGGGAGGACCGGGGAGCTGTTTTTT. Translated, it gives CASSLGGGTGRTGELFF. This chain uses TRBV11-3 with TRBJ2-2; 9 nucleotides line up with TRBD1. Germline V gene sequence: CDR1 SGHNT, CDR2 YENEEA. The CDR3 is 17 residues long. Losses at the gene ends were 1 base for V and 5 bases for J; bases not matched to a gene: 8.